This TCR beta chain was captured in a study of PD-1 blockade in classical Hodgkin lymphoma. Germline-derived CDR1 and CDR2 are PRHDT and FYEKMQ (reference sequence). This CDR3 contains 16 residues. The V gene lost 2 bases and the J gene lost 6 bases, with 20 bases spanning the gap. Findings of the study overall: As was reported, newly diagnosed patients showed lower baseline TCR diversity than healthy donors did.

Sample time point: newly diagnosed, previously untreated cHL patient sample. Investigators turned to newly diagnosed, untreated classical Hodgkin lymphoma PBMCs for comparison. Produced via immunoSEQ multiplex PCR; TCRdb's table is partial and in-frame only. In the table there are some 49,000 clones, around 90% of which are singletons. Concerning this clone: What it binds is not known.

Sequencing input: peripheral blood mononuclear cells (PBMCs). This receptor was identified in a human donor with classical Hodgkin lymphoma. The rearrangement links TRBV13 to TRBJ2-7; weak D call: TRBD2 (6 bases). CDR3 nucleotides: TGTGCCAGCAGCTTAAGTGGGGGAGGCGGGGCTGGCGAGCAGTACTTC. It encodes CASSLSGGGGAGEQYF.